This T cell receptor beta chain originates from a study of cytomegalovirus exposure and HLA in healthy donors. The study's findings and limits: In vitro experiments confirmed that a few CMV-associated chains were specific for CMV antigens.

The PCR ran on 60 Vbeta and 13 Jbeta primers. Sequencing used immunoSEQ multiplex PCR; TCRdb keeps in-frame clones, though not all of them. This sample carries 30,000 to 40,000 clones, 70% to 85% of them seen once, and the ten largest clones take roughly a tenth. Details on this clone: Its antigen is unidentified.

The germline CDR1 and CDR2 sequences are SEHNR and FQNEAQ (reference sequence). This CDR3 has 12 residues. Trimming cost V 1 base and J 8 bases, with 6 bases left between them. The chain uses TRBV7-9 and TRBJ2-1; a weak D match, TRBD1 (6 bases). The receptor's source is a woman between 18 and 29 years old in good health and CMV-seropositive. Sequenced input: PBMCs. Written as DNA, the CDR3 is TGTGCCAGCAGCTTAGAGGGGGATGAGCAGTTCTTC. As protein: CASSLEGDEQFF.